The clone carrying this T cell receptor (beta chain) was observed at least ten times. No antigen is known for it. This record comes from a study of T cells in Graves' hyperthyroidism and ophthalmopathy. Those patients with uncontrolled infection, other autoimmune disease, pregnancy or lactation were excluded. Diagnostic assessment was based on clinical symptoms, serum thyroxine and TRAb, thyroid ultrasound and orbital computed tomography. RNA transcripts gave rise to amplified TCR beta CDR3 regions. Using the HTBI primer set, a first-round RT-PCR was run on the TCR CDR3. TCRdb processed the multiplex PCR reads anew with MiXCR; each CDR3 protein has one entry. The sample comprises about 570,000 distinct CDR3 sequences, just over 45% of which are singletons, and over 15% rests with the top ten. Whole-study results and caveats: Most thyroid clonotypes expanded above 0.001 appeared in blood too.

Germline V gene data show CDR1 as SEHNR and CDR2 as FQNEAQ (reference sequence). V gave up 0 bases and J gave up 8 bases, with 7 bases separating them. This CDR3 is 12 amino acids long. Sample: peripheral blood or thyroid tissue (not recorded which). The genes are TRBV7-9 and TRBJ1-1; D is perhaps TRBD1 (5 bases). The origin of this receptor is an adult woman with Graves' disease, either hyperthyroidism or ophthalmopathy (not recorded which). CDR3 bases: TGTGCCAGCAGCTTAGCTTCAGGGGAAGCTTTCTTT. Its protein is CASSLASGEAFF.